This T cell receptor (beta chain) was captured in a study of monozygotic twins with inflammatory bowel disease. Per TCR library, roughly 3,600 ng of total RNA was used. UMIs that included a 6-nucleotide sample barcode were added by template switching, which took place during cDNA synthesis. Nested PCRs of roughly 15 and 9 cycles, two in total, were run on TCRalpha and TCRbeta cDNA. After re-calling the 5' RACE reads, TCRdb lists one entry per CDR3 protein, DNA absent. The table lists 110,000 to 150,000 distinct CDR3 sequences. CDR3 size: 15 residues. The source material was blood. The gene calls are TRBV12-3 or TRBV12-4 and TRBJ2-7; the TCRdb D gene call, TRBD1, has no DNA to confirm it. The receptor's source is a human donor with ulcerative colitis or Crohn's disease, or a healthy co-twin of an affected twin (not recorded which). Here the CDR3 reads CASSLRDRGLPEQYF.